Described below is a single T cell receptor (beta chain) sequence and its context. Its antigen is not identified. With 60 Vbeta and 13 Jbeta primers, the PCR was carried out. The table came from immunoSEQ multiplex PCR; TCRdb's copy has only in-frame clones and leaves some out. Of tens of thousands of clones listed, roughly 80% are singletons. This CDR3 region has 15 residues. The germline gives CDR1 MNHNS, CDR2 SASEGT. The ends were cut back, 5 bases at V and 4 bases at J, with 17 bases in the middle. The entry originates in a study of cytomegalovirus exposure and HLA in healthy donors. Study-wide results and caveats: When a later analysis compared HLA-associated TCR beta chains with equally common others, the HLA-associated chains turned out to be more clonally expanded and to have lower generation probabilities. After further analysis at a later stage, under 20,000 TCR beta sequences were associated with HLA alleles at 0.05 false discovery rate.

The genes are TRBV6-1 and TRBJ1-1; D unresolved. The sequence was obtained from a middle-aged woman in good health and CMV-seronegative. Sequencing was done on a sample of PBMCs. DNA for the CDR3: TGTGCCAGCAGTTGGAACGCGCAGGTGGGCACTGAAGCTTTCTTT. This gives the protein CASSWNAQVGTEAFF.